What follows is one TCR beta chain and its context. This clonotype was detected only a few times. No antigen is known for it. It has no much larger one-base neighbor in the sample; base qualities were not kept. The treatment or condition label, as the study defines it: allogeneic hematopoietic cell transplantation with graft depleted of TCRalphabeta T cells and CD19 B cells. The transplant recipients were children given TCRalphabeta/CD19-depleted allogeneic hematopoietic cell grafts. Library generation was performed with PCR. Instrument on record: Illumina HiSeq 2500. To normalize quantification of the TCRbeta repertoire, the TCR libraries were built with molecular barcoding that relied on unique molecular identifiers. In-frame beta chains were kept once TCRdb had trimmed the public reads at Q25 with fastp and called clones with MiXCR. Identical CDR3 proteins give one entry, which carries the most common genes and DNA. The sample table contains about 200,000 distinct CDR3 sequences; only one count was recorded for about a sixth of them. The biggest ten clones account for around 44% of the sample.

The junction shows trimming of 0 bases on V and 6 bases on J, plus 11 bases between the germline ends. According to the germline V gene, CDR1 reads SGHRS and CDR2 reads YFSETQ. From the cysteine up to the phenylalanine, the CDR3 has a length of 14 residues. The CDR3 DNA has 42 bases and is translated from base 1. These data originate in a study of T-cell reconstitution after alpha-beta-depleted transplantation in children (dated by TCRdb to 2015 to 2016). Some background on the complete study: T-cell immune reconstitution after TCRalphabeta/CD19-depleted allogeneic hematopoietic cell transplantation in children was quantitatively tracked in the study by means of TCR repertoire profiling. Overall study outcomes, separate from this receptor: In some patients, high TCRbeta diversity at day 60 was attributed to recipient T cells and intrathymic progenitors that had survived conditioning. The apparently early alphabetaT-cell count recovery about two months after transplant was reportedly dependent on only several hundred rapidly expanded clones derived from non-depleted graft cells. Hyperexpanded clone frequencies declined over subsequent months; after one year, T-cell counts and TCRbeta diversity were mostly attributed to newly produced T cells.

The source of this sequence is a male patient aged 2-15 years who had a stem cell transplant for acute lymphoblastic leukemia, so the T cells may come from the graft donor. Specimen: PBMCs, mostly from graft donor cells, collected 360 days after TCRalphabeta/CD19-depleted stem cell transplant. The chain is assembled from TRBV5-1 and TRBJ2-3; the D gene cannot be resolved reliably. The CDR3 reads CASSLVPDRDTQYF. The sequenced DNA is TGCGCCAGCAGCTTGGTACCGGACCGGGATACGCAGTATTTT.